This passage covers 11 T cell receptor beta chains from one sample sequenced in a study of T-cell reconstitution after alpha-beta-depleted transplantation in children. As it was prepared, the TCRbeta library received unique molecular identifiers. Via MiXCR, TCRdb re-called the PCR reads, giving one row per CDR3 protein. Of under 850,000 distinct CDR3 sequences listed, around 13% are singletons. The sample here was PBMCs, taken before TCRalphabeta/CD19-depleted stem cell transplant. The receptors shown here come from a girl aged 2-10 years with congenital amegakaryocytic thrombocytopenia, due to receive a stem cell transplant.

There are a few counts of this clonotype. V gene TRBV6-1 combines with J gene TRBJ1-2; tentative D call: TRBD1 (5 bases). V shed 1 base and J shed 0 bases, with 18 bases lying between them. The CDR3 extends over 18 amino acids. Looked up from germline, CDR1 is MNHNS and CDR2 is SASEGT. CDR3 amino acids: CASSEESSSREANYGYTF. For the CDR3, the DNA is TGTGCCAGCAGTGAAGAATCTTCGTCCAGGGAGGCTAACTATGGCTACACCTTC.

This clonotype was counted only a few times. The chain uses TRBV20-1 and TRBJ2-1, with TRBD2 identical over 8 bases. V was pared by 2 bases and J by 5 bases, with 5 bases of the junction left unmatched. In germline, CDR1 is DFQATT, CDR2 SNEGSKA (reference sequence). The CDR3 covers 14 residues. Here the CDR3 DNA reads TGCAGTGCTAGAACGGGAGGGCCAGACAATGAGCAGTTCTTC. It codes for CSARTGGPDNEQFF.

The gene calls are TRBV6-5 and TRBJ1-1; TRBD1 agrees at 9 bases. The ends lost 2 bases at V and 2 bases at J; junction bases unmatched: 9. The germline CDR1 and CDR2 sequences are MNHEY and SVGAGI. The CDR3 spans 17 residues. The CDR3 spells CASSYEQGATTNTEAFF. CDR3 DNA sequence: TGTGCCAGCAGTTACGAACAGGGGGCGACCACTAACACTGAAGCTTTCTTT.

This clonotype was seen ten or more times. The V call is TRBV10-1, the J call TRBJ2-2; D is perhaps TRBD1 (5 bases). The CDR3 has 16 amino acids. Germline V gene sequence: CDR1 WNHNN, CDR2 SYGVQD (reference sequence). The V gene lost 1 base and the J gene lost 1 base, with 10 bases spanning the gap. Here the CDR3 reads CASSEFDRRNTGELFF. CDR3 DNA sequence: TGCGCCAGCAGTGAGTTTGACAGACGGAACACCGGGGAGCTGTTTTTT.

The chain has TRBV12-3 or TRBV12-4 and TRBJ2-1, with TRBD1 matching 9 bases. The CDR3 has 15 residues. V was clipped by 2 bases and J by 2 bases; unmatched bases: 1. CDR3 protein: CASSLWDRAYNEQFF. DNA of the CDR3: TGTGCCAGCAGTTTATGGGACAGGGCCTACAATGAGCAGTTCTTC.

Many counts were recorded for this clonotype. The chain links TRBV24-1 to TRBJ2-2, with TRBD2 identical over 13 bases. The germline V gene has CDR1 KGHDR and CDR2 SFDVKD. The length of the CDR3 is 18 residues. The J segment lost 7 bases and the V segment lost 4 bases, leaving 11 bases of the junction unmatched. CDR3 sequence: CATSETHGTSGIGGELFF. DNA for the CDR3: TGTGCCACCAGTGAGACCCACGGGACTAGCGGGATTGGCGGGGAGCTGTTTTTT.

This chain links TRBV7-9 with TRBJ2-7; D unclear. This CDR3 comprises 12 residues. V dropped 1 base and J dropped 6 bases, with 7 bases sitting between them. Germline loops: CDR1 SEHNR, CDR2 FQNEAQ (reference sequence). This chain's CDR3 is CASSLEILEQYF. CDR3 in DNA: TGTGCCAGCAGCTTAGAAATCCTCGAGCAGTACTTC.

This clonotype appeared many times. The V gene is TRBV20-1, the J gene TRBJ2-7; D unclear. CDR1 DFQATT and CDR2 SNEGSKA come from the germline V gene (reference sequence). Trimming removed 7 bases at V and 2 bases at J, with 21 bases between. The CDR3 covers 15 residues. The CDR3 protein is CSVGIGQIKTYEQYF. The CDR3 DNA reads TGCAGTGTTGGGATTGGCCAGATAAAAACCTACGAGCAGTACTTC.

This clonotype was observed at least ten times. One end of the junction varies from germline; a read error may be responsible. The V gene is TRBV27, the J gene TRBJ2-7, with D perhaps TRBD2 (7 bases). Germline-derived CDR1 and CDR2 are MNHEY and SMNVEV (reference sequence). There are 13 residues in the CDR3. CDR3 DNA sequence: TGCCAAGTCAGGGGAGGGTCCTCCTACGAGCAGTACTTC. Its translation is CQVRGGSSYEQYF.

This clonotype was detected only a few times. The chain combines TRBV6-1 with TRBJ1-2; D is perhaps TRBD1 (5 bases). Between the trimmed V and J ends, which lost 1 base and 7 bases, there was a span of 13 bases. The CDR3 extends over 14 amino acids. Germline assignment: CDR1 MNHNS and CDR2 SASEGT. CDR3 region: CASSEEGLKTGYTF. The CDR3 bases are TGTGCCAGCAGTGAAGAGGGACTTAAAACTGGCTACACCTTC.

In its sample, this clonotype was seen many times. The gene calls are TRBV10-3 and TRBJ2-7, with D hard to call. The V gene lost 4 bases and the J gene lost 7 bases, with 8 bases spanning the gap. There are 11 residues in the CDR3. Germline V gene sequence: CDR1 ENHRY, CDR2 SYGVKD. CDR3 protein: CAISGRWEQYF. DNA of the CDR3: TGTGCCATCAGTGGCCGTTGGGAGCAGTACTTC.